This T cell receptor beta chain was sequenced for a study of blood T cell repertoires in COVID-19. Across the study: Nucleic acid was either cDNA or gDNA, and it came from T cells, B-cell-depleted T cells, or PBMCs.

Repertoires were generated with immunoSEQ multiplex PCR, while TCRdb's copy carries only in-frame clones and drops some. The profile shows 250,000 to 350,000 clones, 80% to 90% of them singletons. The clonotype comes from a woman in her forties or fifties who had recovered from COVID-19. The sample comprised peripheral blood.

For the CDR3, the DNA is TGTGCTAGTGGTTTGGACCGGGGGAACACCATATATTTT. Protein product: CASGLDRGNTIYF. The rearrangement joins TRBV12-5 to TRBJ1-3; a weak D match, TRBD1 (5 bases). The length of the CDR3 is 13 residues. V lost 1 base to trimming and J lost 7 bases, with 8 bases between them. The germline V gene has CDR1 LGHNT and CDR2 FRNRAP.